Below are 26 T cell receptor beta chains sequenced from a single sample in a study of human T cells and chemical hapten exposure. Time point defined: patch test 2, 6 weeks after DPC sensitization. The treatment is: therapeutic diphenylcyclopropenone sensitization with weekly scalp DPC. One entry per CDR3 protein results from TCRdb running MiXCR on the RACE reads. The sample has approximately 69,000 distinct CDR3 sequences; 10% are singletons. The sequenced sample was whole blood, obtained in connection with sensitization to the hapten diphenylcyclopropenone (DPC). These receptors all come from a woman aged 50 to 65 with alopecia areata. Some clones in this sample may be carry-over from other donors' samples.

The genes are TRBV28 and TRBJ1-5, with D perhaps TRBD1 (5 bases). V gave up 5 bases and J gave up 12 bases, with 20 bases separating them. The CDR3 spans 14 residues. Germline V CDR1 and CDR2: MDHEN, SYDVKM. This CDR3 is CASSREPGRGLQHF. The DNA for the CDR3 is TGTGCCAGCAGTCGCGAGCCGGGGCGAGGGCTCCAGCATTTT.

CDR3 DNA: TGTGCCAGCAGCTTGTACGGGAATTCACCCCTCCACTTT. Translating it yields CASSLYGNSPLHF. This rearrangement joins TRBV5-6 to TRBJ1-6; no clear D. From germline, CDR1 is SGHDT and CDR2 YYEEEE. CDR3 length: 13 residues. V was trimmed by 1 base and J by 7 bases, leaving 6 bases between them.

This clonotype occurred a few times. The chain carries TRBV5-5 and TRBJ1-1; D gene ambiguous. Germline CDR1 and CDR2: SGHKS and YYEKEE (reference sequence). The CDR3 has 15 amino acids. V was pared by 2 bases and J by 1 base, with 12 bases between. CDR3 in amino acids: CASSFVVLGNTEAFF. DNA for the CDR3: TGTGCCAGCAGCTTTGTAGTTCTAGGGAACACTGAAGCTTTCTTT.

The table lists this clonotype with a few counts. This chain uses TRBV5-4 with TRBJ1-2; D unclear. Per germline, CDR1 SGHNT and CDR2 YYREEE (reference sequence). The V end lost 0 bases, the J end lost 4 bases, and 10 bases lay between the germline ends. CDR3 length: 14 residues. The CDR3 DNA reads TGTGCCAGCAGCTTGGATGAGGGATCCTATGGCTACACCTTC. Protein: CASSLDEGSYGYTF. Full variable domain (rest looked up from reference TRBV5-4 and TRBJ1-2): ETGVTQSPTHLIKTRGQQVTLRCSSQSGHNTVSWYQQALGQGPQFIFQYYREEENGRGNFPPRFSGLQFPNYSSELNVNALELDDSALYLCASSLDEGSYGYTFGSGTRLTVV.

The rearrangement joins TRBV4-2 to TRBJ2-1; possible D gene TRBD2, 5 bases. Germline V CDR1 and CDR2: LGHNA, YNFKEQ. V was clipped by 0 bases and J by 7 bases, with 16 bases between them. CDR3 size: 16 residues. CDR3 in amino acids: CASSQELREPWNEQFF. CDR3 coding DNA: TGTGCCAGCAGCCAAGAGTTGAGGGAGCCCTGGAATGAGCAGTTCTTC.

This clonotype was counted many times. This chain uses TRBV29-1 with TRBJ2-7; D not resolved. The CDR3 has 10 residues. V shed 4 bases and J shed 3 bases, with 4 bases lying between them. The germline V gene encodes CDR1 SQVTM and CDR2 ANQGSEA. In DNA, the CDR3 is TGCAGCGTTGTAAACTACGAGCAGTACTTC. It codes for CSVVNYEQYF.

This clonotype was seen ten or more times. This chain links TRBV29-1 with TRBJ2-7; D is unclear. The CDR3 runs to 11 residues. The germline V gene encodes CDR1 SQVTM and CDR2 ANQGSEA. Trimming left V 1 base short and J 1 base short, with 2 bases between. DNA for the CDR3: TGCAGCGTTGAAGTATCCTACGAGCAGTACTTC. Translation gives CSVEVSYEQYF.

This clonotype was observed a handful of times. CDR3 residues: CASSARDPRYNEQFF. In DNA form, the CDR3 reads TGTGCCAGCAGCGCGCGGGATCCGCGATACAATGAGCAGTTCTTC. The gene calls are TRBV7-6 and TRBJ2-1; tentative D call: TRBD2 (6 bases). There are 15 residues in the CDR3. Germline CDR1 and CDR2: SGHVS and FNYEAQ. Trimming left V 5 bases short and J 4 bases short, with 15 bases between.

This clonotype was detected ten times or more. The genes are TRBV19 and TRBJ2-1, with D perhaps TRBD1 (6 bases). The CDR3 sequence is 15 residues long. Per the germline V gene, CDR1 is LNHDA and CDR2 is SQIVND (reference sequence). Trimming removed 7 bases at V and 4 bases at J, with 17 bases between. The DNA of the CDR3 is TGTGCCAGTACCGCCGACAGGTCATTTTACAATGAGCAGTTCTTC. This encodes CASTADRSFYNEQFF.

This clonotype was detected many times. The chain is built from TRBV6-6 and TRBJ2-7; TRBD2 matches at 8 bases. Germline CDR1 is MNHNY and CDR2 is SVGAGI (reference sequence). Trimming cost V 6 bases and J 4 bases; bases outside gene matches: 8. The CDR3 is 14 residues long. The CDR3 DNA reads TGTGCCAGCAGATTTAGCGGGAACGGGTACGAGCAGTACTTC. It specifies CASRFSGNGYEQYF.

This clonotype came up many times. The chain links TRBV3-1 to TRBJ2-3, with D perhaps being TRBD1 or TRBD2 (5 bases each). The length of the CDR3 is 15 residues. The V and J ends lost 3 bases and 2 bases respectively, with 12 bases between them. Germline CDR1 LGHDT, CDR2 YNNKEL (reference sequence). CDR3 DNA sequence: TGTGCCAGCAGCCAGGTGGCAGGGACCACAGATACGCAGTATTTT. Translated, it gives CASSQVAGTTDTQYF.

This clonotype was seen repeatedly, ten times or more. The DNA for the CDR3 is TGTGCCAGCAGAATCGGACTAGCGGGAGAGCAAGAGACCCAGTACTTC. It encodes CASRIGLAGEQETQYF. The chain combines TRBV28 with TRBJ2-5; the match to TRBD2 covers 13 bases. Germline trimming cut 6 bases from V and 2 bases from J; bases unmatched to any gene: 6. The germline V gene encodes CDR1 MDHEN and CDR2 SYDVKM. This CDR3 is built from 16 residues. Based on the CDR3 plus reference TRBV28 and TRBJ2-5, the full variable domain is DVKVTQSSRYLVKRTGEKVFLECVQDMDHENMFWYRQDPGLGLRLIYFSYDVKMKEKGDIPEGYSVSREKKERFSLILESASTNQTSMYLCASRIGLAGEQETQYFGPGTRLLVL.

V and J are TRBV20-1 and TRBJ2-1, with D possibly matching TRBD2 (6 bases). The CDR3 length is 11 residues. V shed 3 bases and J shed 10 bases, with 10 bases lying between them. CDR1 DFQATT and CDR2 SNEGSKA come from the germline V gene (reference sequence). CDR3 in amino acids: CSASSSAEQFF. In DNA, the CDR3 is TGCAGTGCTAGTTCTAGCGCGGAGCAGTTCTTC.

This clonotype has ten or more counts. The chain carries TRBV6-5 and TRBJ2-5; TRBD2 aligns across 9 bases. CDR3 length: 16 residues. V lost 5 bases, J lost 5 bases, and 12 bases stayed unmatched. Germline-derived CDR1 and CDR2 are MNHEY and SVGAGI. CDR3 sequence: CASSTRGLAGGETQYF. The CDR3 coding sequence is TGTGCCAGCAGTACCCGGGGACTAGCTGGTGGGGAGACCCAGTACTTC.

This clonotype was observed a few times. CDR3 amino acids: CASSPSRGFYEQYF. CDR3 nucleotide sequence: TGTGCCAGCAGCCCCTCTCGGGGGTTCTACGAGCAGTACTTC. The chain carries TRBV3-1 and TRBJ2-7, with D perhaps TRBD2 (6 bases). The CDR3 is made up of 14 amino acids. The germline V gene has CDR1 LGHDT and CDR2 YNNKEL (reference sequence). Between the trimmed V and J ends, which lost 4 bases and 3 bases, there was a span of 13 bases.

V gene TRBV10-3 combines with J gene TRBJ2-2; D is ambiguous. Germline V gene data show CDR1 as ENHRY and CDR2 as SYGVKD. The V and J ends lost 2 bases and 7 bases respectively, with 2 bases between them. The CDR3 has 11 amino acids. The CDR3 spells CAISEIGELFF. CDR3 DNA sequence: TGTGCCATCAGTGAGATCGGGGAGCTGTTTTTT.

CDR3 residues: CASSLGTGGLNTEAFF. Here the CDR3 DNA reads TGTGCCAGCAGTCTCGGGACAGGGGGACTTAACACTGAAGCTTTCTTT. The V call is TRBV27, the J call TRBJ1-1; 11 positions match TRBD1. Germline V gene lookup returns CDR1 MNHEY and CDR2 SMNVEV (reference sequence). V shed 5 bases, J shed 2 bases, and the junction held 7 bases outside the gene matches. The CDR3 runs to 16 residues.

This clonotype showed up many times. V usage is TRBV5-1 and J usage is TRBJ2-1; 10 bases agree with TRBD2. The CDR3 consists of 15 residues. J gave up 7 bases and V 1 base, and 5 bases lay outside the gene matches. Germline V CDR1 and CDR2: SGHRS, YFSETQ. The CDR3 DNA reads as TGCGCCAGCAGCTTGCGTCTAGCGGGAGAAAATGAGCAGTTCTTC. Translating gives CASSLRLAGENEQFF.

This clonotype was seen repeatedly, ten times or more. The V call is TRBV10-2, the J call TRBJ1-1; D is possibly TRBD1 (5 bases). Deletions cut 6 bases from V and 8 bases from J, with 13 bases between. The germline V gene encodes CDR1 WSHSY and CDR2 SAAADI. The CDR3 length is 12 residues. The CDR3, as DNA: TGCGCCAGCAGCGCCGACAGACAGGAAGCTTTCTTT. The encoded protein is CASSADRQEAFF.

Comments on this clonotype: One end of the junction is discordant with germline, which a read error may explain. This rearrangement joins TRBV5-6 to TRBJ2-5, with 10 bases matching TRBD2. The germline gives CDR1 SGHDT, CDR2 YYEEEE. The CDR3 has 15 amino acids. The CDR3: CASSLSGRAFETRYF. The CDR3 nucleotides read TGTGCCAGCAGCTTAAGCGGGAGGGCCTTTGAGACCCGGTACTTC.

The rearrangement joins TRBV19 to TRBJ1-6; tentative D call: TRBD1 (6 bases). CDR1 is LNHDA and CDR2 is SQIVND in the germline V gene (reference sequence). V was trimmed by 3 bases and J by 8 bases, leaving 11 bases between them. This CDR3 spans 14 amino acids. This chain's CDR3 is CASSISQGDSPLHF. CDR3 nucleotides: TGTGCCAGTAGTATCTCACAGGGAGATTCACCCCTCCACTTT.

This clonotype came up many times. V is TRBV11-2 and J is TRBJ2-3; weak D call: TRBD2 (5 bases). CDR1 and CDR2 from the germline V gene are SGHAT and FQNNGV. The CDR3 runs to 14 residues. Trimming stripped 2 bases from V and 2 bases from J, with 8 bases between. The CDR3 reads CASSLTRNTDTQYF. The CDR3 DNA is TGTGCCAGCAGCTTAACTAGAAACACAGATACGCAGTATTTT.

This clonotype appeared many times. The chain recombines TRBV3-1 with TRBJ1-1; a possible D gene is TRBD1 (5 bases). Germline V gene lookup returns CDR1 LGHDT and CDR2 YNNKEL (reference sequence). Trimming took 3 bases from V and 5 from J, leaving 13 bases between them. The CDR3 contains 14 residues. CDR3 in amino acids: CASSQVGTRTEAFF. For the CDR3, the DNA is TGTGCCAGCAGCCAGGTGGGGACGAGGACTGAAGCTTTCTTT. Variable domain in full (rest from reference TRBV3-1 and TRBJ1-1): DTAVSQTPKYLVTQMGNDKSIKCEQNLGHDTMYWYKQDSKKFLKIMFSYNNKELIINETVPNRFSPKSPDKAHLNLHINSLELGDSAVYFCASSQVGTRTEAFFGQGTRLTVV.

There are many counts of this clonotype. The chain joins TRBV6-2 or TRBV6-3 to TRBJ1-1; D perhaps matches TRBD1 (6 bases). This CDR3 spans 13 amino acids. Germline V lookup: CDR1 MNHEY, CDR2 SVGEGT. V was pared by 4 bases and J by 8 bases, with 14 bases between. CDR3 nucleotide sequence: TGTGCCAGCAGTTCCCCGCAGGGGAGGGAAGCTTTCTTT. It encodes CASSSPQGREAFF.

This chain uses TRBV29-1 with TRBJ1-2; D remains ambiguous. This CDR3 is built from 13 residues. Trimming left V 3 bases short and J 8 bases short, with 16 bases between. CDR1 is SQVTM and CDR2 is ANQGSEA in the germline V gene. The CDR3 loop is CSVDPPRGEGYTF. CDR3 DNA sequence: TGCAGCGTTGATCCGCCCCGGGGAGAAGGCTACACCTTC.

The J gene is TRBJ2-7, the V gene TRBV29-1, with a weak D call TRBD2 (6 bases). From germline, CDR1 is SQVTM and CDR2 ANQGSEA. Between the trimmed V and J ends, which lost 7 bases and 0 bases, there was a span of 13 bases. The CDR3 spans 13 residues. The CDR3 sequence is CSATSFSSYEQYF. The CDR3 region has the DNA TGCAGCGCAACTAGCTTTAGCTCCTACGAGCAGTACTTC.